This T cell receptor beta chain was recovered during a study of cytomegalovirus exposure and HLA in healthy donors. Overall study results and limits: Specificity of a few CMV-associated chains for CMV antigens was verified in vitro. TCR sequences were mostly rare, though some public TCRs occurred in many donors. Overall, some 160 TCR beta chains were annotated as cytomegalovirus-associated. The classifier reportedly diagnosed cytomegalovirus status with high sensitivity and specificity.

The table came from immunoSEQ multiplex PCR; TCRdb's copy has only in-frame clones and leaves some out. The data contain about 190,000 clones, approximately 83% of them seen just once; the ten biggest clones take up approximately 2.9%. V was cut by 1 base and J by 3 bases, with 4 bases left in between. The CDR3 spans 12 residues. Germline CDR1 reads SNHLY; CDR2 reads FYNNEI. Worth noting for this clone: Its antigen is as yet unknown.

The source of this sequence is a woman aged 18-35 years in good health and CMV-seropositive. Material: PBMCs. This rearrangement joins TRBV2 to TRBJ2-7; the D is unclear. DNA of the CDR3: TGTGCCAGCAGTGAAGAACTCTACGAGCAGTACTTC. It is translated as CASSEELYEQYF.